This TCR beta chain was found in a study of blood T cell repertoires in COVID-19. As for the study in general: Whether acute or convalescent, the COVID-19 samples came from the United States, Italy and Spain. Nucleic acid was either cDNA or gDNA, and it came from T cells, B-cell-depleted T cells, or PBMCs.

V was clipped by 4 bases and J by 0 bases, with 20 bases between them. Germline loops: CDR1 SGHRS, CDR2 YFSETQ. This CDR3 is built from 17 residues. Per the original data handling: Cell counts per sample came from amplifying reference gene primers. Measured with immunoSEQ multiplex PCR; TCRdb has only the in-frame clones, and not every one. D and trimming were read from the DNA, whereas the V and J calls and clone size are those reported in that table. The sample has some 180,000 clones, about 83% seen once. Sequencing was performed on peripheral blood. This sequence originates from a woman between 65 and 79 years old who had recovered from COVID-19. This sequence joins TRBV5-1 and TRBJ2-7, with D possibly TRBD1 on 5 matching bases. The CDR3 bases are TGCGCCAGCAGCCCCCGGCTAGACAGTCAAACCTCCTACGAGCAGTACTTC. It yields the protein CASSPRLDSQTSYEQYF.